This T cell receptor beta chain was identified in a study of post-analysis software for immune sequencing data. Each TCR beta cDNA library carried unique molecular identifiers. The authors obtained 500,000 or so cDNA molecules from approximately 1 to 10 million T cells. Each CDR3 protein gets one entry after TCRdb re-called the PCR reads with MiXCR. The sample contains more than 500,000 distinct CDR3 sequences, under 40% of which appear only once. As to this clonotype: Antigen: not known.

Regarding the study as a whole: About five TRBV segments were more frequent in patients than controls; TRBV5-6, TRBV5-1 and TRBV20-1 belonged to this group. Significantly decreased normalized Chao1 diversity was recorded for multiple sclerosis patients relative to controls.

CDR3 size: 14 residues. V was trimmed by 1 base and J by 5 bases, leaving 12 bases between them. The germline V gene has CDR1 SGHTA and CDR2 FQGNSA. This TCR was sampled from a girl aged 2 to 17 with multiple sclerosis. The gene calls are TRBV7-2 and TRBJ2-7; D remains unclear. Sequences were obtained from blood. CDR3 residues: CASSLGPFVDEQYF. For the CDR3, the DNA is TGTGCCAGCAGCTTAGGCCCTTTTGTGGACGAGCAGTACTTC. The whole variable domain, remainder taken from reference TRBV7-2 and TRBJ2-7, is GAGVSQSPSNKVTEKGKDVELRCDPISGHTALYWYRQSLGQGLEFLIYFQGNSAPDKSGLPSDRFSAERTGGSVSTLTIQRTQQEDSAVYLCASSLGPFVDEQYFGPGTRLTVT.